The 32 T cell receptor beta chains below all came from one sample that was sequenced in a study of Tregs in tolerant kidney transplant recipients. This table comes from immunoSEQ multiplex PCR, and its TCRdb copy is limited to in-frame clones, with some not included. Here the sample spans fewer than 70,000 clones, around 88% being singletons. Sequenced material: CD4+ T cells from blood. The receptors here all came from a human donor in good health.

The chain links TRBV6-5 to TRBJ1-6; a possible D gene is TRBD1 (6 bases). V dropped 0 bases and J dropped 9 bases, with 15 bases sitting between them. Germline V lookup: CDR1 MNHEY, CDR2 SVGAGI. There are 16 residues in the CDR3. This chain's CDR3 is CASSYSNGGQGSPLHF. The CDR3 bases are TGTGCCAGCAGTTACTCGAATGGGGGGCAAGGTTCACCCCTCCACTTT.

J is TRBJ2-3 and V is TRBV6-6; D gene uncertain. Germline CDR1 and CDR2: MNHNY and SVGAGI (reference sequence). The CDR3 contains 14 residues. V lost 6 bases to trimming and J lost 2 bases, with 12 bases between them. In DNA, the CDR3 is TGTGCCAGCAGATCGGGCCGGAACACAGATACGCAGTATTTT. Protein: CASRSGRNTDTQYF.

The gene calls are TRBV2 and TRBJ2-3; D may be TRBD2 (6 bases). The V gene's germline CDR1 is SNHLY and CDR2 FYNNEI. There are 16 residues in the CDR3. The germline V and J ends were trimmed by 0 bases and 0 bases, with 10 bases remaining between them. CDR3 sequence: CASSEAGTRSTDTQYF. As DNA, the CDR3 is TGTGCCAGCAGTGAAGCCGGGACTCGTAGCACAGATACGCAGTATTTT.

This clone was detected only a few times. The chain links TRBV5-1 to TRBJ1-1; D gene unclear. CDR1 SGHRS and CDR2 YFSETQ come from the germline V gene. Trimming shortened V by 5 bases and J by 1 base, and 9 bases separated the two germline ends. The CDR3 is 13 amino acids. The CDR3 region is CASSLDRNTEAFF. In DNA, the CDR3 is TGCGCCAGCAGTCTTGATCGGAACACTGAAGCTTTCTTT. Full variable domain (missing parts from reference TRBV5-1 and TRBJ1-1): KAGVTQTPRYLIKTRGQQVTLSCSPISGHRSVSWYQQTPGQGLQFLFEYFSETQRNKGNFPGRFSGRQFSNSRSEMNVSTLELGDSALYLCASSLDRNTEAFFGQGTRLTVV.

This clone appeared once. V gene TRBV9 combines with J gene TRBJ2-5; 9 nucleotides agree with TRBD2. Trimming took 2 bases from V and 9 from J; bases not matched to a gene: 5. From germline, CDR1 is SGDLS and CDR2 YYNGEE. The CDR3 consists of 13 residues. The CDR3 DNA sequence: TGTGCCAGCAGCGTTAGCGGGGGAGGGGCCCAGTACTTC. It encodes CASSVSGGGAQYF.

V gene TRBV13 combines with J gene TRBJ2-1; TRBD2 aligns across 11 bases. CDR3 length equals 16 residues. V shed 5 bases and J 6 bases; nucleotides not matched to a gene: 9. Germline V CDR1 and CDR2: PRHDT, FYEKMQ (reference sequence). The CDR3 region has the DNA TGTGCCAGCAGCCGAACGGGGACTAGCGGAGTCAATGAGCAGTTCTTC. Protein: CASSRTGTSGVNEQFF.

The chain recombines TRBV6-5 with TRBJ2-7; D gene ambiguous. V dropped 8 bases and J dropped 0 bases, with 11 bases sitting between them. The CDR3 contains 13 residues. Germline CDR1 is MNHEY and CDR2 is SVGAGI. The CDR3 region is CASASGHSYEQYF. The CDR3 DNA follows: TGTGCCAGCGCCTCGGGCCACTCCTACGAGCAGTACTTC.

This chain uses TRBV29-1 with TRBJ2-3, with 9 bases lining up with TRBD1. In germline, CDR1 is SQVTM, CDR2 ANQGSEA. CDR3 length: 15 amino acids. J gave up 1 base and V 5 bases, and 7 bases lay outside the gene matches. The CDR3 nucleotides are TGCAGCGTTTCCCCGGACAGGGGAGGCACAGATACGCAGTATTTT. Its protein is CSVSPDRGGTDTQYF.

Note on this clone: The sample holds other DNA sequences that translate to the same CDR3. V usage is TRBV5-1 and J usage is TRBJ2-3; tentative D call: TRBD2 (7 bases). V shed 4 bases and J shed 3 bases, with 9 bases lying between them. Germline CDR1 is SGHRS and CDR2 is YFSETQ. The CDR3 covers 13 residues. Here the CDR3 reads CASSRGGTDTQYF. The DNA for the CDR3 is TGCGCCAGCAGCAGGGGGGGTACAGATACGCAGTATTTT.

The rearrangement links TRBV11-1 to TRBJ2-1; the D gene is possibly TRBD1 (5 bases). This CDR3 has 15 amino acids. Deletions cut 7 bases from V and 9 bases from J, with 22 bases between. Germline values: CDR1 SGHAT, CDR2 FQDESV (reference sequence). CDR3 nucleotide sequence: TGTGCCAGCAAAACATTAGGCCCGTCGCAGGGTGAGCAGTTCTTC. It specifies CASKTLGPSQGEQFF.

This clone turned up a few times. This rearrangement joins TRBV10-3 to TRBJ1-5, with 8 bases fitting TRBD1. This CDR3 is 15 amino acids long. V lost 3 bases and J lost 1; bases outside the gene matches: 2. Germline lookup yields CDR1 ENHRY and CDR2 SYGVKD. CDR3 sequence: CAISDRGQSNQPQHF. The DNA for the CDR3 is TGTGCCATCAGTGACAGGGGGCAAAGCAATCAGCCCCAGCATTTT.

V and J are TRBV7-3 and TRBJ2-3, with 8 bases that match TRBD1. Germline-derived CDR1 and CDR2 are SGHTA and FQGTGA. This CDR3 is built from 14 residues. J lost 5 bases, V lost 4 bases, and 5 bases had no gene match. The CDR3 sequence is CASSSLQGGDTQYF. CDR3 DNA: TGTGCCAGCAGCTCCTTACAGGGGGGAGATACGCAGTATTTT.

V and J are TRBV10-2 and TRBJ2-2; D gene uncertain. Germline CDR1 reads WSHSY; CDR2 reads SAAADI. Trimming stripped 3 bases from V and 5 bases from J, with 13 bases between. The CDR3 length is 15 residues. The DNA of the CDR3 is TGCGCCAGCAGTGATACGGGTAAAGGGACCGGGGAGCTGTTTTTT. Protein product: CASSDTGKGTGELFF.

This clone has only one observation. The gene calls are TRBV7-2 and TRBJ2-5; 8 bases are a match to TRBD1. This CDR3 has 14 residues. V was pared by 3 bases and J by 2 bases, with 2 bases of the junction left unmatched. Per germline, CDR1 SGHTA and CDR2 FQGNSA. CDR3 DNA: TGTGCCAGCAGCTTCGACAGGGGACAAGAGACCCAGTACTTC. The encoded protein is CASSFDRGQETQYF.

V usage is TRBV27 and J usage is TRBJ1-2; weak D call: TRBD1 (6 bases). V shed 9 bases and J shed 6 bases, with 20 bases lying between them. Germline values: CDR1 MNHEY, CDR2 SMNVEV (reference sequence). The CDR3 is made up of 14 amino acids. The CDR3 DNA reads as TGTGCCAGTCGCTTTAGTATCAGGGGACATGGCTACACCTTC. Amino acids: CASRFSIRGHGYTF.

This chain joins TRBV4-3 and TRBJ1-2; D not resolved. The germline V gene encodes CDR1 LGHNA and CDR2 YSLEER. Trimming left V 1 base short and J 4 bases short, with 16 bases between. This CDR3 spans 16 amino acids. CDR3 sequence (DNA): TGCGCCAGCAGCCAAGGTCCAGTTTCGGCAGCCTATGGCTACACCTTC. Translated: CASSQGPVSAAYGYTF.

This sequence joins TRBV4-2 and TRBJ2-5; 11 nucleotides align to TRBD1. Looked up from germline, CDR1 is LGHNA and CDR2 is YNFKEQ. The CDR3 runs to 17 residues. Unmatched junction bases numbered 3, after V lost 0 bases and J lost 0 bases. This CDR3 reads CASSQDTGQGDQETQYF. The CDR3 DNA reads TGTGCCAGCAGCCAAGATACGGGACAGGGGGACCAAGAGACCCAGTACTTC.

The chain has TRBV21-1 and TRBJ2-1. TRBV21-1 is termed a pseudogene. This CDR3 region has 16 residues. The CDR3 sequence: CASSTRDGKKYNEQFF. CDR3 nucleotide sequence: TGTGCCAGCAGCACCCGGGACGGAAAAAAGTACAATGAGCAGTTCTTC.

This chain joins TRBV6-6 and TRBJ1-2; D possibly corresponds to TRBD1 (5 bases). The CDR3 runs to 16 residues. Trimming took off 7 bases at V and 4 bases at J, with 22 bases between the two ends. Germline V gene lookup returns CDR1 MNHNY and CDR2 SVGAGI (reference sequence). CDR3 bases: TGTGCCAGCATCTTTTCTACCGGGACGGGGGTCTATGGCTACACCTTC. The encoded protein is CASIFSTGTGVYGYTF.

The V call is TRBV2, the J call TRBJ2-3; a weak D match, TRBD2 (5 bases). Germline V lookup: CDR1 SNHLY, CDR2 FYNNEI. Trimming stripped 6 bases from V and 2 bases from J, with 12 bases between. CDR3 length: 14 amino acids. Written as DNA, the CDR3 is TGTGCCAGCAGGGACCGGGAAAACACAGATACGCAGTATTTT. This codes for CASRDRENTDTQYF.

The chain uses TRBV14 and TRBJ2-7; TRBD2 aligns across 7 bases. CDR1 SGHDN and CDR2 FVKESK come from the germline V gene. The CDR3 is 15 residues long. J lost 3 bases, V lost 2 bases, and 7 bases had no gene match. CDR3 coding DNA: TGTGCCAGCAGCCAAACCGGGCGGGAGTACTACGAGCAGTACTTC. Its protein product is CASSQTGREYYEQYF.

The J gene is TRBJ2-2, the V gene TRBV7-2, with D tentatively TRBD1 (5 bases). This CDR3 is 15 amino acids long. Germline CDR1 is SGHTA and CDR2 is FQGNSA. V was trimmed by 4 bases and J by 4 bases, leaving 13 bases between them. CDR3 loop: CASSSQGTVTGELFF. The CDR3 coding sequence is TGTGCCAGCAGCTCTCAGGGTACGGTCACCGGGGAGCTGTTTTTT.

The chain uses TRBV9 and TRBJ2-2; 7 bases are shared with TRBD1. V gave up 3 bases and J gave up 3 bases; unmatched junction bases: 8. In germline, CDR1 is SGDLS, CDR2 YYNGEE. This CDR3 comprises 16 residues. As DNA, the CDR3 is TGTGCCAGCAGCGCCCGGACAGGCCCAGACACCGGGGAGCTGTTTTTT. Translation gives CASSARTGPDTGELFF.

This clone was seen a handful of times. CDR3 DNA sequence: TGTGCCAGCAGTTACGCTGGGGGAGAAAAACTGTTTTTT. This translates into CASSYAGGEKLFF. The chain couples TRBV6-6 to TRBJ1-4; D possibly corresponds to TRBD1 (5 bases). This CDR3 is built from 13 residues. In germline, CDR1 is MNHNY, CDR2 SVGAGI (reference sequence). V dropped 2 bases and J dropped 8 bases, with 9 bases sitting between them.

V usage is TRBV11-1 and J usage is TRBJ2-3; unclear D gene. V was trimmed by 6 bases and J by 3 bases, leaving 13 bases between them. The CDR3 has 14 residues. Germline V CDR1 and CDR2: SGHAT, FQDESV (reference sequence). As DNA, the CDR3 is TGTGCCAGCAGACGGGTCCTGACAACAGATACGCAGTATTTT. Translation: CASRRVLTTDTQYF.

The V and J genes are TRBV29-1 and TRBJ2-1; tentative D call: TRBD1 (6 bases). V was clipped by 4 bases and J by 0 bases, with 10 bases between them. The germline gives CDR1 SQVTM, CDR2 ANQGSEA. The CDR3 has 14 amino acids. CDR3 DNA sequence: TGCAGCGTTGTGGGGACATTCTCCTACAATGAGCAGTTCTTC. Amino acids: CSVVGTFSYNEQFF.

The chain combines TRBV4-2 with TRBJ1-2; no clear D gene. V lost 0 bases and J 3 bases, leaving 11 bases between the germline ends. Germline CDR1 reads LGHNA; CDR2 reads YNFKEQ. The length of the CDR3 is 15 residues. CDR3 DNA: TGTGCCAGCAGCCAAGATTTGGCGCCTTACTATGGCTACACCTTC. Protein: CASSQDLAPYYGYTF.

This chain links TRBV14 with TRBJ2-7; weak D call: TRBD2 (5 bases). CDR3 size: 15 residues. CDR1 and CDR2 (germline): SGHDN, FVKESK. Trimming shortened V by 2 bases and J by 4 bases, and 15 bases separated the two germline ends. CDR3 nucleotide sequence: TGTGCCAGCAGCCAAATTGGACTCCCCGGATACGAGCAGTACTTC. It codes for CASSQIGLPGYEQYF.

This chain uses TRBV7-2 with TRBJ1-6, with 7 bases lining up with TRBD1. Trimming took 2 bases from V and 8 from J; bases not matched to a gene: 9. The germline V gene encodes CDR1 SGHTA and CDR2 FQGNSA. The CDR3 consists of 16 residues. The CDR3 DNA reads as TGTGCCAGCAGCTTAAGACGGCGTCAGGGGGATTCACCCCTCCACTTT. Protein: CASSLRRRQGDSPLHF.

This chain joins TRBV7-8 and TRBJ1-1, with TRBD1 identical over 11 bases. Germline CDR1 is SGHVS and CDR2 is FQNEAQ. V trimming: 6 bases; J trimming: 4 bases; junction bases outside the gene matches: 7. The CDR3 covers 15 residues. CDR3 amino acids: CASRATGTGGTEAFF. DNA of the CDR3: TGTGCCAGCAGAGCTACCGGGACAGGGGGCACTGAAGCTTTCTTT.

The chain joins TRBV30 to TRBJ1-1, with 7 bases aligning to TRBD1. The CDR3 is 13 residues long. Looked up from germline, CDR1 is GTSNPN and CDR2 is SVGIG (reference sequence). The J segment lost 11 bases and the V segment lost 3 bases, leaving 12 bases of the junction unmatched. The CDR3 spells CAWRARGGAHAFF. For the CDR3, the DNA is TGTGCCTGGAGGGCTAGAGGGGGCGCGCATGCTTTCTTT.

The rearrangement uses TRBV6-5 and TRBJ1-1; D remains unclear. This CDR3 is 13 amino acids long. Germline V gives CDR1 MNHEY, CDR2 SVGAGI. Trimming took 6 bases from V and 1 from J, leaving 9 bases between them. CDR3 in amino acids: CASSRDKNTEAFF. The CDR3 nucleotides are TGTGCCAGCAGCCGCGATAAGAACACTGAAGCTTTCTTT.